Each of the 15 T cell receptor beta chains below was sequenced from the same sample in a study of T cells after yellow fever vaccination. MiXCR, applied by TCRdb to the 5' RACE reads, yields one record per CDR3 protein. The sample has some 420,000 distinct CDR3 sequences; over 15% are singletons. The sample here was PBMCs, taken before the yellow fever booster vaccination. These receptors came from a man aged 18 to 29 who received the YFV17D yellow fever vaccine.

The V call is TRBV29-1, the J call TRBJ2-2, with TRBD2 matching over 12 bases. The CDR3 is made up of 15 amino acids. After removal of 7 bases from V and 0 bases from J, the junction contained 3 bases not matched to a gene. CDR1 is SQVTM and CDR2 is ANQGSEA in the germline V gene. CDR3 in amino acids: CSAGLAGTNTGELFF. Written as DNA, the CDR3 is TGCAGCGCGGGACTAGCGGGTACGAACACCGGGGAGCTGTTTTTT.

The chain combines TRBV20-1 with TRBJ1-5; tentatively, D is TRBD1 (5 bases). This CDR3 contains 14 residues. Per germline, CDR1 DFQATT and CDR2 SNEGSKA (reference sequence). V lost 6 bases to trimming and J lost 9 bases, with 21 bases between them. CDR3 protein: CSASVDWGGVPQHF. In DNA form, the CDR3 reads TGCAGTGCCTCAGTAGATTGGGGGGGGGTGCCCCAGCATTTT.

This clonotype was recorded many times. This rearrangement joins TRBV12-3 or TRBV12-4 to TRBJ2-2; possible D gene TRBD2, 6 bases. V lost 1 base and J 4 bases, leaving 7 bases between the germline ends. CDR3 size: 14 residues. CDR3 DNA sequence: TGTGCCAGCAGTTTAGGGAGGGCCACCGGGGAGCTGTTTTTT. Encoded protein: CASSLGRATGELFF.

This clonotype was seen at least ten times. The chain joins TRBV7-2 to TRBJ2-1; 9 nucleotides agree with TRBD1. In germline, CDR1 is SGHTA, CDR2 FQGNSA. J was trimmed by 6 bases and V by 5 bases; bases with no gene match: 8. The CDR3 is made up of 15 amino acids. CDR3 nucleotide sequence: TGTGCCAGCAGCCGTGACCGGGACAGGGCCAATGAGCAGTTCTTC. Protein product: CASSRDRDRANEQFF.

This clonotype was detected a few times. The genes are TRBV5-4 and TRBJ2-7; TRBD1 matches 7 bases. The length of the CDR3 is 13 residues. Germline V gene sequence: CDR1 SGHNT, CDR2 YYREEE (reference sequence). Germline trimming cut 4 bases from V and 4 bases from J; bases unmatched to any gene: 5. For the CDR3, the DNA is TGTGCCAGCAGCCCGGGACAGAAGTACGAGCAGTACTTC. Translated, it gives CASSPGQKYEQYF.

In this sample, this clonotype turned up a few times. The chain recombines TRBV28 with TRBJ2-1; 11 bases align to TRBD1. The CDR3 contains 15 residues. V lost 7 bases, J lost 7 bases, and 9 bases stayed unmatched. Germline loops: CDR1 MDHEN, CDR2 SYDVKM. The chain's CDR3 is CASTLTGQGANEQFF. DNA of the CDR3: TGTGCCAGCACCCTCACCGGACAGGGGGCGAATGAGCAGTTCTTC.

The rearrangement links TRBV4-2 to TRBJ1-2; possible D gene TRBD1, 6 bases. CDR1 and CDR2 from the germline V gene are LGHNA and YNFKEQ. V lost 7 bases to trimming and J lost 4 bases, with 13 bases between them. CDR3 length: 13 residues. CDR3 protein: CASTEGDRYGYTF. CDR3 coding DNA: TGTGCCAGCACCGAGGGGGATCGCTATGGCTACACCTTC.

The CDR3 DNA is TGCAGTGCTAGAGCAGGGCGGGGAAACACCATATATTTT. Translating gives CSARAGRGNTIYF. This chain joins TRBV20-1 and TRBJ1-3; D might be TRBD1 (5 bases). The CDR3 totals 13 residues. The V end lost 1 base, the J end lost 4 bases, and 8 bases lay between the germline ends. CDR1 is DFQATT and CDR2 is SNEGSKA in the germline V gene (reference sequence).

The V gene is TRBV9, the J gene TRBJ2-3, with D maybe TRBD1 (5 bases). The germline CDR1 and CDR2 sequences are SGDLS and YYNGEE. Trimming shortened V by 0 bases and J by 6 bases, and 14 bases separated the two germline ends. CDR3 length: 15 residues. The CDR3 loop is CASSVGVGSGDTQYF. The CDR3 DNA sequence: TGTGCCAGCAGCGTAGGGGTAGGGTCAGGGGATACGCAGTATTTT.

A few counts support this clonotype. This chain joins TRBV5-1 and TRBJ2-2, with D perhaps TRBD2 (5 bases). The CDR3 loop spans 14 amino acids. Trimming stripped 1 base from V and 4 bases from J, with 8 bases between. From germline, CDR1 is SGHRS and CDR2 YFSETQ. The CDR3 DNA follows: TGCGCCAGCAGCTTGACTAGTGGCACCGGGGAGCTGTTTTTT. Translated: CASSLTSGTGELFF.

The chain recombines TRBV28 with TRBJ2-3, with 10 bases aligning to TRBD2. The length of the CDR3 is 14 residues. With V trimmed by 7 bases and J by 5 bases, 6 bases remained unmatched. CDR1 and CDR2 from the germline V gene are MDHEN and SYDVKM. CDR3 sequence: CASTEAGGLDTQYF. The CDR3 bases are TGTGCCAGCACGGAAGCGGGGGGGCTAGATACGCAGTATTTT.

There are a few counts of this clonotype. V usage is TRBV12-3 or TRBV12-4 and J usage is TRBJ1-2, with 8 bases lining up with TRBD1. CDR3 length equals 13 residues. J was trimmed by 8 bases and V by 6 bases; bases with no gene match: 8. CDR3 bases: TGTGCCAGCAGCACAGGACAGGGCTACGGCTACACCTTC. Its protein product is CASSTGQGYGYTF.

This clonotype showed up just a few times. The chain links TRBV6-2 or TRBV6-3 to TRBJ2-5, with a possible D match to TRBD2 (6 bases). CDR1 is MNHEY and CDR2 is SVGEGT in the germline V gene. The germline V and J ends were trimmed by 5 bases and 5 bases, with 12 bases remaining between them. The length of the CDR3 is 13 residues. CDR3 nucleotides: TGTGCCAGCAGTCTCTCTAGCGACGAGACCCAGTACTTC. It encodes CASSLSSDETQYF.

This chain uses TRBV6-2 or TRBV6-3 with TRBJ2-1, with D unclear. Germline assignment: CDR1 MNHEY and CDR2 SVGEGT. There are 11 residues in the CDR3. The germline V and J ends were trimmed by 5 bases and 7 bases, with 6 bases remaining between them. CDR3 sequence (DNA): TGTGCCAGCAGTCACAGTAATGAGCAGTTCTTC. This translates into CASSHSNEQFF.

This clonotype was observed a few times. The gene calls are TRBV7-9 and TRBJ2-1; D is uncertain. The CDR3 consists of 16 residues. Germline loops: CDR1 SEHNR, CDR2 FQNEAQ (reference sequence). Trimming removed 5 bases at V and 2 bases at J, with 16 bases between. CDR3 in amino acids: CASSPERGRTYNEQFF. In DNA, the CDR3 is TGTGCCAGCAGCCCGGAGAGAGGCAGAACCTACAATGAGCAGTTCTTC.